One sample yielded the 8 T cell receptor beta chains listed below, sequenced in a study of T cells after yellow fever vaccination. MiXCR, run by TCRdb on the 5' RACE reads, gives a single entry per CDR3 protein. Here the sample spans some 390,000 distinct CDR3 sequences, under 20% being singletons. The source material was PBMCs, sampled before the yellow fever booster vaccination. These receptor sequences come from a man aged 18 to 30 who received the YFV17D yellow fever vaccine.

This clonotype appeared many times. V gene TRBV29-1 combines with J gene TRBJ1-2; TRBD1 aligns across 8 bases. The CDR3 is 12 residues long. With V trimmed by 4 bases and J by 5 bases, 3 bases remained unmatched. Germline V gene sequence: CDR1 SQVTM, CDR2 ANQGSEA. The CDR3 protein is CSVVNRGYGYTF. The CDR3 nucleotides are TGCAGCGTTGTTAACAGGGGGTATGGCTACACCTTC. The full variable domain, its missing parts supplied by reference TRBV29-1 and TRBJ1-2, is SAVISQKPSRDICQRGTSLTIQCQVDSQVTMMFWYRQQPGQSLTLIATANQGSEATYESGFVIDKFPISRPNLTFSTLTVSNMSPEDSSIYLCSVVNRGYGYTFGSGTRLTVV.

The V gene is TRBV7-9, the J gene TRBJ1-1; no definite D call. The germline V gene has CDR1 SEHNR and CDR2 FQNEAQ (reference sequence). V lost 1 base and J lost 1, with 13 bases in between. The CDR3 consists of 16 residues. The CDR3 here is CASSLEDLAANTEAFF. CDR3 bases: TGTGCCAGCAGCTTAGAGGACTTGGCCGCGAACACTGAAGCTTTCTTT. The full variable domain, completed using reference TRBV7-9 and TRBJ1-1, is DTGVSQNPRHKITKRGQNVTFRCDPISEHNRLYWYRQTLGQGPEFLTYFQNEAQLEKSRLLSDRFSAERPKGSFSTLEIQRTEQGDSAMYLCASSLEDLAANTEAFFGQGTRLTVV.

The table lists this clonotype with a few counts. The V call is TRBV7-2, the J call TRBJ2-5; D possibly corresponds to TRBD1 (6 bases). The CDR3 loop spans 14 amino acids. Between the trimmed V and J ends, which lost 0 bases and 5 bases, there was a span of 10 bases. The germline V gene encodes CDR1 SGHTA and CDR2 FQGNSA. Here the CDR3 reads CASSLARTVETQYF. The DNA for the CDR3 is TGTGCCAGCAGCTTAGCAAGGACAGTGGAGACCCAGTACTTC.

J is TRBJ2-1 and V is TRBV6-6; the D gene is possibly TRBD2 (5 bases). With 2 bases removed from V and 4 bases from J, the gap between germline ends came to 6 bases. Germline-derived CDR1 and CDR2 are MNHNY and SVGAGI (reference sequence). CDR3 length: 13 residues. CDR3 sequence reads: CASSYIAYNEQFF. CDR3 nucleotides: TGTGCCAGCAGTTACATAGCGTACAATGAGCAGTTCTTC.

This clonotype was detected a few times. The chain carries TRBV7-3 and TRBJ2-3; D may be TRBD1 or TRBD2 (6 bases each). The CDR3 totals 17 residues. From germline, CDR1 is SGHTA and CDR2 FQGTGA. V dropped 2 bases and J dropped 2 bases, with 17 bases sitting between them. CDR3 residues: CASSLGLWGANTDTQYF. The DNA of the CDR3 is TGTGCCAGCAGCTTAGGTCTCTGGGGGGCGAACACAGATACGCAGTATTTT. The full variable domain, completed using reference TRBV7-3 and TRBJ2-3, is GAGVSQTPSNKVTEKGKYVELRCDPISGHTALYWYRQSLGQGPEFLIYFQGTGAADDSGLPNDRFFAVRPEGSVSTLKIQRTERGDSAVYLCASSLGLWGANTDTQYFGPGTRLTVL.

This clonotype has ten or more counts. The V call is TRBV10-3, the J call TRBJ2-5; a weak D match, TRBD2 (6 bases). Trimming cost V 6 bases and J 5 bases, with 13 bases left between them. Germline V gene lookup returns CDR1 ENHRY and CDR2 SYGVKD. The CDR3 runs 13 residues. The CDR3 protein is CAIRDQAGETQYF. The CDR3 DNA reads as TGTGCCATCAGGGACCAGGCGGGGGAGACCCAGTACTTC.

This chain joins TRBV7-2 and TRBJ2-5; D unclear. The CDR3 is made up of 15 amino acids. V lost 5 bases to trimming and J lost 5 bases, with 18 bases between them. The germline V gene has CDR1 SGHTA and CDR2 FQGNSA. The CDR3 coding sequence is TGTGCCAGCAGCCCGAGACTGCGGAACGGGGAGACCCAGTACTTC. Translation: CASSPRLRNGETQYF.

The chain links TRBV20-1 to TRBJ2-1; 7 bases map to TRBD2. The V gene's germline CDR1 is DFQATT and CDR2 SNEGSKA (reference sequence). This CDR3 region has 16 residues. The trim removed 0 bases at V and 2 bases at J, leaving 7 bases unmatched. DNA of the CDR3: TGCAGTGCTAGAGATTGGGAGGGAAGCCCCTACAATGAGCAGTTCTTC. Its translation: CSARDWEGSPYNEQFF.